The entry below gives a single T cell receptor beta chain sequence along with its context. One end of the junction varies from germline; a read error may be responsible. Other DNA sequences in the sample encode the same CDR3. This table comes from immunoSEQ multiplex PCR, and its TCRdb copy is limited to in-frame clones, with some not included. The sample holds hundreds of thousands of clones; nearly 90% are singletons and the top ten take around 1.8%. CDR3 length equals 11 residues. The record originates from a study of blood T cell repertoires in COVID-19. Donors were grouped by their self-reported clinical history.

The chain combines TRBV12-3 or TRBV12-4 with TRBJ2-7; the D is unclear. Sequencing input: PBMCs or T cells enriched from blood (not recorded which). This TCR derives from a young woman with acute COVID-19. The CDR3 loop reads CASRLVHEQYF. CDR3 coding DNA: TGCGCCAGCAGGCTAGTCCACGAGCAGTACTTC.